What follows are 14 T cell receptor beta chains derived from one specimen sequenced in a study of identical twins. Each CDR3 protein gets one entry after TCRdb re-called the 5' RACE reads with MiXCR. This table holds roughly 720,000 distinct CDR3 sequences, roughly 18% found once. These data are also associated with another study on T cells expressing NK-cell markers.

The sequenced sample was PBMCs. These receptors all stem from a woman between 18 and 29 years old in good health.

This clonotype was seen a few times. This chain joins TRBV20-1 and TRBJ2-1; D unclear. Germline V gives CDR1 DFQATT, CDR2 SNEGSKA (reference sequence). The CDR3 has 14 amino acids. Trimming stripped 5 bases from V and 8 bases from J, with 19 bases between. CDR3 residues: CSAAVAAVMYEQFF. The CDR3 DNA is TGCAGTGCTGCCGTCGCGGCTGTCATGTATGAGCAGTTCTTC.

This clonotype has a handful of counts. The chain carries TRBV5-6 and TRBJ2-1; D is undetermined. Trimming removed 10 bases from V and 0 bases from J, with 23 bases in between. The CDR3 runs to 17 residues. Germline V gene lookup returns CDR1 SGHDT and CDR2 YYEEEE. CDR3 nucleotides: TGTGCCCACCATGACCCGCCTGACTCCTACTCCTACAATGAGCAGTTCTTC. As protein: CAHHDPPDSYSYNEQFF. Based on the CDR3 plus reference TRBV5-6 and TRBJ2-1, the full variable domain is DAGVTQSPTHLIKTRGQQVTLRCSPKSGHDTVSWYQQALGQGPQFIFQYYEEEERQRGNFPDRFSGHQFPNYSSELNVNALLLGDSALYLCAHHDPPDSYSYNEQFFGPGTRLTVL.

This clonotype was recorded many times. The chain links TRBV12-3 or TRBV12-4 to TRBJ2-2; D unclear. V was clipped by 3 bases and J by 0 bases, with 8 bases between them. The length of the CDR3 is 15 residues. The DNA for the CDR3 is TGTGCCAGCAGTTTGCCGGCCCCGAACACCGGGGAGCTGTTTTTT. Translating it yields CASSLPAPNTGELFF.

This clonotype was counted at least ten times. The chain carries TRBV5-5 and TRBJ2-1, with a weak D call TRBD2 (5 bases). CDR1 is SGHKS, CDR2 YYEKEE, per germline (reference sequence). The V and J ends lost 0 bases and 12 bases respectively, with 16 bases between them. This CDR3 has 14 residues. This chain's CDR3 is CASSLVSQTSLQFF. CDR3 in DNA: TGTGCCAGCAGCTTGGTGTCCCAAACTAGTTTGCAGTTCTTC.

The table lists this clonotype with a few counts. The gene calls are TRBV11-2 and TRBJ2-3; the match to TRBD2 covers 10 bases. Germline V gene sequence: CDR1 SGHAT, CDR2 FQNNGV. After removal of 5 bases from V and 8 bases from J, the junction contained 16 bases not matched to a gene. The CDR3 sequence is 17 residues long. CDR3 DNA sequence: TGTGCCAGCAGCCCCCTTAGGTTTAGCGGGGGGCGTGGTACGCAGTATTTT. This codes for CASSPLRFSGGRGTQYF.

This clonotype was detected many times. V is TRBV13 and J is TRBJ1-6; no firm D call. Germline lookup yields CDR1 PRHDT and CDR2 FYEKMQ (reference sequence). This CDR3 has 14 amino acids. The V and J ends lost 2 bases and 9 bases respectively, with 11 bases between them. Here the CDR3 DNA reads TGTGCCAGCAGCTTAAGGGCAGGACCTTCACCCCTCCACTTT. Translation: CASSLRAGPSPLHF. Full variable domain (rest looked up from reference TRBV13 and TRBJ1-6): AAGVIQSPRHLIKEKRETATLKCYPIPRHDTVYWYQQGPGQDPQFLISFYEKMQSDKGSIPDRFSAQQFSDYHSELNMSSLELGDSALYFCASSLRAGPSPLHFGNGTRLTVT.

This clonotype appeared many times. The chain recombines TRBV12-3 or TRBV12-4 with TRBJ2-1; D perhaps matches TRBD1 (6 bases). The CDR3 totals 12 residues. V lost 6 bases and J 4 bases, leaving 7 bases between the germline ends. Written as DNA, the CDR3 is TGTGCCAGCAGAGGACAGTACAATGAGCAGTTCTTC. As protein: CASRGQYNEQFF.

The chain has TRBV10-3 and TRBJ2-7; 7 nucleotides line up with TRBD1. Unmatched junction bases numbered 13, after V lost 6 bases and J lost 5 bases. The CDR3 spans 15 residues. CDR1 and CDR2 (germline): ENHRY, SYGVKD. This CDR3 is CAISLSTGTNNEQYF. Written as DNA, the CDR3 is TGTGCCATCAGCCTCTCGACAGGGACAAATAACGAGCAGTACTTC.

This clonotype was seen a handful of times. This chain joins TRBV4-3 and TRBJ1-4; D not resolved. CDR1 is LGHNA, CDR2 YSLEER, per germline. V was clipped by 0 bases and J by 4 bases, with 6 bases between them. The CDR3 spans 14 residues. CDR3 coding DNA: TGCGCCAGCAGCCAAGATCAGCGTAATGAAAAACTGTTTTTT. Translation gives CASSQDQRNEKLFF.

The sample holds many counts of this clonotype. The chain recombines TRBV20-1 with TRBJ2-5, with 7 bases matching TRBD2. The CDR3 extends over 17 amino acids. V lost 6 bases to trimming and J lost 5 bases; unmatched junction nucleotides: 21. Germline V gene lookup returns CDR1 DFQATT and CDR2 SNEGSKA (reference sequence). As DNA, the CDR3 is TGCAGTGCGCTGCGGGGATCTAGCAGTTGGGGGGGGGAGACCCAGTACTTC. It encodes CSALRGSSSWGGETQYF.

This clonotype showed up just a few times. The chain recombines TRBV5-6 with TRBJ2-1; 10 nucleotides align to TRBD2. The CDR3 is 15 residues long. CDR1 is SGHDT, CDR2 YYEEEE, per germline. The ends lost 0 bases at V and 8 bases at J; junction bases unmatched: 5. CDR3 nucleotides: TGTGCCAGCAGCTTGGAGACTAGCGGGTCCGATGAGCAGTTCTTC. Translated: CASSLETSGSDEQFF.

This chain links TRBV7-2 with TRBJ2-7, with TRBD1 matching 7 bases. The CDR3 is 14 residues long. The V gene end was trimmed by 1 base and the J gene end by 9 bases; junction bases not matched to a gene: 9. Germline CDR1 reads SGHTA; CDR2 reads FQGNSA. CDR3 DNA sequence: TGTGCCAGCAGCTTAGGCTACAGGGGAGTCGGGCAGTACTTC. Amino acid sequence: CASSLGYRGVGQYF.

The chain recombines TRBV10-3 with TRBJ2-2; D is uncertain. The V gene's germline CDR1 is ENHRY and CDR2 SYGVKD. The V and J ends lost 4 bases and 6 bases respectively, with 18 bases between them. The CDR3 extends over 16 amino acids. CDR3 sequence reads: CAISGRYGRTAGELFF. The CDR3 DNA follows: TGTGCCATCAGTGGCAGGTATGGCCGGACCGCCGGGGAGCTGTTTTTT.

Only a few counts were recorded for this clonotype. This chain connects TRBV6-4 to TRBJ2-7; D call uncertain. The V gene's germline CDR1 is MRHNA and CDR2 SNTAGT. V dropped 6 bases and J dropped 4 bases, with 4 bases sitting between them. This CDR3 spans 10 amino acids. This chain's CDR3 is CASRLYEQYF. The CDR3 coding sequence is TGTGCCAGCAGACTATACGAGCAGTACTTC.